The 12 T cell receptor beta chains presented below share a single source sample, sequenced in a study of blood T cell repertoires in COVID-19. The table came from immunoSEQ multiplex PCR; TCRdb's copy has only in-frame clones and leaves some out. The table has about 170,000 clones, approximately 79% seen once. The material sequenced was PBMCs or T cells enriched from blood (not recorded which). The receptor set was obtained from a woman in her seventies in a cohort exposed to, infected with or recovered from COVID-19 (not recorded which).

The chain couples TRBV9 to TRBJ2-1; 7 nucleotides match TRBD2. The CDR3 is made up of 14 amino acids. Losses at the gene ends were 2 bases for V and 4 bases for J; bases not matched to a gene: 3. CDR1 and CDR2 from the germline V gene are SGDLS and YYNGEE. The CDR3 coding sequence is TGTGCCAGCAGCGTTGGGACTAAATACAATGAGCAGTTCTTC. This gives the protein CASSVGTKYNEQFF.

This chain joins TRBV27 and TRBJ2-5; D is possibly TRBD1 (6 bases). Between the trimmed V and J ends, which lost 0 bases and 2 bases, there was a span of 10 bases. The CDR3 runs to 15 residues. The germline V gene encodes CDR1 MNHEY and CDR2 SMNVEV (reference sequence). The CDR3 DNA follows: TGTGCCAGCAGTTTATCGTGGACAGCTCAAGAGACCCAGTACTTC. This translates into CASSLSWTAQETQYF.

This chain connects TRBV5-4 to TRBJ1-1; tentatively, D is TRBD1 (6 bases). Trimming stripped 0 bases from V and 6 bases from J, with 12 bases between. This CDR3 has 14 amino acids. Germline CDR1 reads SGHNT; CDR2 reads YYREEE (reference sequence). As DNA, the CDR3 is TGTGCCAGCAGCTTGGAACAGGGCTCCGCTGAAGCTTTCTTT. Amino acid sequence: CASSLEQGSAEAFF.

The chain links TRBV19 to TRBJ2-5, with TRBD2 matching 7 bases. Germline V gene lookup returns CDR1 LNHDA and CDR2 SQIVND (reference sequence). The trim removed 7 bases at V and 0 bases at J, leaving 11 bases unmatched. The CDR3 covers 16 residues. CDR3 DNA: TGTGCCAGTACCGCCGGAGGCCTAGCGGACCAAGAGACCCAGTACTTC. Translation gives CASTAGGLADQETQYF.

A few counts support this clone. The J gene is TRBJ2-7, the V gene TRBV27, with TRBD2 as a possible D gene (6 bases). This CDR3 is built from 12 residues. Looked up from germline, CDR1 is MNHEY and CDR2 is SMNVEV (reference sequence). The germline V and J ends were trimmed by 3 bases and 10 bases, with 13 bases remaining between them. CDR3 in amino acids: CASSFSGDSQYF. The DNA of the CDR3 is TGTGCCAGCAGTTTTTCTGGGGACTCTCAGTACTTC.

The CDR3 protein is CASTRGGSGNEQFF. The CDR3 bases are TGTGCCAGCACCCGGGGGGGGTCGGGGAATGAGCAGTTCTTC. The rearrangement uses TRBV28 and TRBJ2-1, with TRBD2 identical over 8 bases. Germline V CDR1 and CDR2: MDHEN, SYDVKM. Germline trimming cut 7 bases from V and 7 bases from J; bases unmatched to any gene: 9. The CDR3 consists of 14 residues.

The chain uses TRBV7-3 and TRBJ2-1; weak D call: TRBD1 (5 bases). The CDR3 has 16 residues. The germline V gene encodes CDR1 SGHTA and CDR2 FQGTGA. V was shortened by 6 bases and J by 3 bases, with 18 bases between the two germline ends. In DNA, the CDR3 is TGTGCCAGCAGGGTAGTTAGGGATAGGGGCTACAATGAGCAGTTCTTC. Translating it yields CASRVVRDRGYNEQFF.

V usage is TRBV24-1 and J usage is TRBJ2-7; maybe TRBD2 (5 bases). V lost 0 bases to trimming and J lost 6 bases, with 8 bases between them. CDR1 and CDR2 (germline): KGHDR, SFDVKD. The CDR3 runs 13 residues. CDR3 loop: CATSDLTEGEQYF. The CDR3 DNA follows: TGTGCCACCAGTGATTTGACAGAGGGCGAGCAGTACTTC.

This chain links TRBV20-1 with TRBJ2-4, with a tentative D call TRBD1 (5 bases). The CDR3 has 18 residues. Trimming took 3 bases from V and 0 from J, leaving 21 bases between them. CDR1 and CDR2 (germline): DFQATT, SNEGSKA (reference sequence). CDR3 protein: CSASEGVLSNLAKNIQYF. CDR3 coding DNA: TGCAGTGCTAGTGAAGGGGTCCTCTCAAACTTAGCCAAAAACATTCAGTACTTC.

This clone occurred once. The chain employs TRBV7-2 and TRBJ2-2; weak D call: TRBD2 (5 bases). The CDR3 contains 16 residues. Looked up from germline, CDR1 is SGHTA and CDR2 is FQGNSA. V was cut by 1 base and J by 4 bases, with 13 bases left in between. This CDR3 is CASSLVAIRGTGELFF. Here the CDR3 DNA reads TGTGCCAGCAGCTTAGTGGCGATCCGGGGCACCGGGGAGCTGTTTTTT.

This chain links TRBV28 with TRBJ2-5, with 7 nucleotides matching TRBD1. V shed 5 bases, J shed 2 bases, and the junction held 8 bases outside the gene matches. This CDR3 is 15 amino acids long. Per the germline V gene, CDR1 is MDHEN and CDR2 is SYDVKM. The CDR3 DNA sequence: TGTGCCAGCAGTCGTCCAGGGACAGCACAAGAGACCCAGTACTTC. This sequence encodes CASSRPGTAQETQYF.

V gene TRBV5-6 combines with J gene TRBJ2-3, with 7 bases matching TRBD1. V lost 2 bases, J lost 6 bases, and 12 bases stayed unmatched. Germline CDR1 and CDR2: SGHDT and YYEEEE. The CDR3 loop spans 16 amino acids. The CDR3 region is CASSLGGSNFADTQYF. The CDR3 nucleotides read TGTGCCAGCAGCTTAGGGGGCAGTAATTTCGCCGATACGCAGTATTTT.